This T cell receptor beta chain was captured in a study of CD8 T cells in ankylosing spondylitis. Study-wide results and caveats: What appeared characteristic of ankylosing spondylitis blood was a TCR beta motif of 7 or 8 highly homologous variants. From matched ankylosing spondylitis synovial fluid, disease-linked clones were reportedly recovered at significantly enriched levels.

This clonotype occurred a few times. Antigen unknown. TCR beta libraries were made by quantitative 5'-RACE with molecular barcodes. TCRdb reprocessed the 5' RACE reads via MiXCR and lists one record per CDR3 protein. The table records approximately 400,000 distinct CDR3 sequences, roughly 17% of them present only once. Germline CDR1 and CDR2: DFQATT and SNEGSKA (reference sequence). The CDR3 runs to 14 residues. V was pared by 3 bases and J by 8 bases, with 19 bases between. This TCR came from a male donor with ankylosing spondylitis. Sequencing was carried out using blood, either unsorted or a sorted T cell fraction (not recorded which). V gene TRBV20-1 combines with J gene TRBJ1-2, with D maybe TRBD1 (5 bases). The CDR3 bases are TGCAGTGCTAGTGAGGTCAGGGAGGTATGGGGCTACACCTTC. Residues: CSASEVREVWGYTF.